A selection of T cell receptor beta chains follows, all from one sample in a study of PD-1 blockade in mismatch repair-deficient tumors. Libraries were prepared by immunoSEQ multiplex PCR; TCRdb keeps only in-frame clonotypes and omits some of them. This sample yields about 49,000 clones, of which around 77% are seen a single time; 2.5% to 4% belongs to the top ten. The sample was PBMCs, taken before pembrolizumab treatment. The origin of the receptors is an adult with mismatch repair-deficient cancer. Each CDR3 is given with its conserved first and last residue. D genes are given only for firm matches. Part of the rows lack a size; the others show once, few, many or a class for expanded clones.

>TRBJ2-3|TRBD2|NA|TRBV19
CASGASGPSTDTQYF
TGTGCCAGTGGGGCTAGCGGTCCTAGCACAGATACGCAGTATTTT
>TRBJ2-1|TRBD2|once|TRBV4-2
CASSQSTSASYNEQFF
TGTGCCAGCAGCCAATCGACTAGCGCCTCCTACAATGAGCAGTTCTTC
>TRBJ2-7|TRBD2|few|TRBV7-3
CASSSLAGPSYEQYF
TGTGCCAGCAGCTCGCTAGCGGGACCTTCCTACGAGCAGTACTTC
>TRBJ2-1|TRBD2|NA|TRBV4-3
CASSQVSSGSYEQFF
TGCGCCAGCAGCCAAGTGTCTAGCGGGAGCTATGAGCAGTTCTTC
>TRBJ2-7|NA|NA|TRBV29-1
CSVGEVWDRGRRAGGVYEQYF
TGCAGCGTTGGCGAAGTTTGGGACAGGGGACGCAGGGCGGGAGGGGTGTACGAGCAGTACTTC
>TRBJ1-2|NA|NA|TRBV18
CASSPGDSAYGYTF
TGTGCCAGCTCACCGGGTGATTCAGCCTATGGCTACACCTTC
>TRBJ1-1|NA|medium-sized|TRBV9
CASSPGLGTEAFF
TGTGCCAGCAGCCCAGGGTTGGGCACTGAAGCTTTCTTT
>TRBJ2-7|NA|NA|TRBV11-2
CASSLDVHYEQYF
TGTGCCAGCAGCTTAGATGTCCACTACGAGCAGTACTTC
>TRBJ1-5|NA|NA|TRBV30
CAWTRDGYNQPQHF
TGTGCCTGGACCAGGGACGGTTACAATCAGCCCCAGCATTTT
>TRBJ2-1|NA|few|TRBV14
CASSQGLVPNEQFF
TGTGCCAGCAGCCAAGGACTAGTCCCAAATGAGCAGTTCTTC
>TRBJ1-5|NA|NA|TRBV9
CASSVDSEQPQHF
TGTGCCAGCAGCGTAGACTCCGAACAGCCCCAGCATTTT
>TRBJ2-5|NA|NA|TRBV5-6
CASSLGGRGGQETQYF
TGTGCCAGCAGCTTGGGGGGCAGGGGAGGCCAAGAGACCCAGTACTTC
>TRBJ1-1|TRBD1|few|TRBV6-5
CASIHSQGVSAEAFF
TGTGCCAGCATTCATTCCCAGGGGGTTTCAGCTGAAGCTTTCTTT
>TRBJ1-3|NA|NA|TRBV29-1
CSVGTLAGNTIYF
TGCAGCGTAGGGACACTAGCTGGAAACACCATATATTTT
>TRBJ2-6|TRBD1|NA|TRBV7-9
CASRGRDRVSGANVLTF
TGTGCCAGCAGGGGCCGGGACAGGGTCTCTGGGGCCAACGTCCTGACTTTC
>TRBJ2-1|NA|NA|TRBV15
CATSINLWGEQFF
TGTGCCACCAGCATCAACCTCTGGGGTGAGCAGTTCTTC
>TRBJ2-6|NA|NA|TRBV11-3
CASRHRDSGANVLTF
TGTGCCAGCAGACACCGGGACTCTGGGGCCAACGTCCTGACTTTC
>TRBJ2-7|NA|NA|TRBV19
CASSYSGSSYEQYF
TGTGCCAGTAGTTACTCAGGGAGCTCCTACGAGCAGTACTTC
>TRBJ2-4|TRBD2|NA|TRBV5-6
CASSWLAGGKNIQYF
TGTGCCAGCAGCTGGCTAGCGGGAGGCAAAAACATTCAGTACTTC
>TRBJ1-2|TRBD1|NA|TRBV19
CASRSGQGRYGYTF
TGTGCCAGTAGGAGCGGACAGGGGCGCTATGGCTACACCTTC
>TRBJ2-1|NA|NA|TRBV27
CASTPGSVNRQFF
TGTGCCAGCACCCCAGGGTCGGTAAACCGGCAGTTCTTC
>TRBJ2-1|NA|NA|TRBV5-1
CASSLIGDEQFF
TGCGCCAGCAGCTTGATTGGCGATGAGCAGTTCTTC
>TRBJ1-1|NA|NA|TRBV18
CASSPLEIRDTEAFF
TGTGCCAGCTCACCCCTGGAAATACGGGACACTGAAGCTTTCTTT
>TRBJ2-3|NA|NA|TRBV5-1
CASSLGHLVGTDTQYF
TGCGCCAGCAGCTTGGGTCACCTTGTAGGCACAGATACGCAGTATTTT
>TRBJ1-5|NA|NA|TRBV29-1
CSAGVSNQPQHF
TGCAGCGCGGGGGTGAGCAATCAGCCCCAGCATTTT
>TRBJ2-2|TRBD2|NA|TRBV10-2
CASSVGLAGVNTGELFF
TGCGCCAGCAGTGTAGGGCTAGCGGGAGTAAATACCGGGGAGCTGTTTTTT
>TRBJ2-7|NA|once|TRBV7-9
CASSSPLTRSYEQYF
TGTGCCAGCAGCTCACCCCTCACGCGCTCCTACGAGCAGTACTTC
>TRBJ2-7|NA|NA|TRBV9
CASSVGIGPYEQYF
TGTGCCAGCAGCGTAGGGATAGGCCCCTACGAGCAGTACTTC
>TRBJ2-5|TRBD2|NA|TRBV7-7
CASSQGTSGGPAQYF
TGTGCTAGCAGCCAGGGGACTAGCGGGGGTCCGGCCCAGTACTTC
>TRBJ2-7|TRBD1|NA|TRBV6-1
CASRRDREQYF
TGTGCCAGCAGAAGGGACAGGGAGCAGTACTTC
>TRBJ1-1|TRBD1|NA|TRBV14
CASSLDRLLNTEAFF
TGTGCCAGCAGTCTGGACAGGCTTTTGAACACTGAAGCTTTCTTT
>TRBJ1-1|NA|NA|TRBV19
CASSKGHLSTEAFF
TGTGCCAGTAGTAAGGGGCACTTGAGCACTGAAGCTTTCTTT
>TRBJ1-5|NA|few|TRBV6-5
CASSRRGDQPQHF
TGTGCCAGCAGTAGACGAGGCGATCAGCCCCAGCATTTT
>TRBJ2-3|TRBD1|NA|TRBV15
CATSRDRVTDTQYF
TGTGCCACCAGCAGGGACAGGGTTACAGATACGCAGTATTTT
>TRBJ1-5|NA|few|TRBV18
CASSPSGDGPQHF
TGTGCCAGCTCACCAAGCGGGGATGGGCCCCAGCATTTT
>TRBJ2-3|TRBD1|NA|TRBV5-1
CASSFGDRLSTDTQYF
TGCGCCAGCAGCTTTGGGGACAGACTCAGCACAGATACGCAGTATTTT
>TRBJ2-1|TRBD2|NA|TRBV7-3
CASSLRLADNEQFF
TGTGCCAGCAGCTTAAGACTAGCGGACAATGAGCAGTTCTTC
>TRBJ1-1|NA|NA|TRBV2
CASSEGGTNTEAFF
TGTGCCAGCAGTGAAGGGGGGACGAACACTGAAGCTTTCTTT
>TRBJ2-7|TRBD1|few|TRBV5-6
CASSSVGQGPYEQYF
TGTGCCAGCAGCTCGGTCGGACAGGGGCCCTACGAGCAGTACTTC
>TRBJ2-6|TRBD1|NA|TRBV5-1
CASSYGTVNSGANVLTF
TGCGCCAGCAGCTACGGGACAGTGAACTCTGGGGCCAACGTCCTGACTTTC
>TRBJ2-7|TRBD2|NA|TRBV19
CASSYSGVTYEQYF
TGTGCCAGTAGTTATAGCGGGGTTACCTACGAGCAGTACTTC
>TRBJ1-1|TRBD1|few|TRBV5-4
CASSSDRVDTEAFF
TGTGCCAGCAGCTCAGACAGGGTTGACACTGAAGCTTTCTTT
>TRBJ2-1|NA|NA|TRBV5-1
CASRLDRGVSGSEDEQFF
TGCGCCAGCAGACTGGACAGGGGTGTGAGCGGGAGTGAGGATGAGCAGTTCTTC
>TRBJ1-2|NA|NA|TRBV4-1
CASSQPFPRTSNYGYTF
TGCGCCAGCAGCCAACCGTTCCCAAGAACCTCTAACTATGGCTACACCTTC
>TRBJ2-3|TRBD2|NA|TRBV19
CASSMLAGGTGDTQYF
TGTGCCAGTAGTATGCTAGCGGGAGGGACGGGAGATACGCAGTATTTT
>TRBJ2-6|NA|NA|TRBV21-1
CASTKSLRTEVPSSGANVLTF
TGTGCCAGCACCAAAAGCCTCCGGACTGAAGTCCCTAGCTCTGGGGCCAACGTCCTGACTTTC
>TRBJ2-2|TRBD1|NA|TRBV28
CASRPSGTANTGELFF
TGTGCCAGCAGGCCTTCCGGGACAGCCAACACCGGGGAGCTGTTTTTT
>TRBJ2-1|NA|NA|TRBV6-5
CASRGPSRNEQFF
TGTGCCAGCAGGGGACCCAGCCGGAATGAGCAGTTCTTC
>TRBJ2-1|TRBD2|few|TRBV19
CASTTPGLAGNEQFF
TGTGCCAGTACCACCCCAGGACTAGCCGGTAATGAGCAGTTCTTC
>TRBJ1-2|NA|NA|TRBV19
CASSIGDVFYYGYTF
TGTGCCAGTAGTATAGGGGATGTGTTCTACTATGGCTACACCTTC
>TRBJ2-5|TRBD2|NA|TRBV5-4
CASSHMTSGEETQYF
TGTGCCAGCAGCCATATGACTAGCGGGGAAGAGACCCAGTACTTC
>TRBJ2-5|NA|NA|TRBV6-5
CASSYVGQGETQYF
TGTGCCAGCAGTTATGTCGGGCAGGGGGAGACCCAGTACTTC
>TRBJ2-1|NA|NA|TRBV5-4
CASRLQGRGEQFF
TGTGCCAGCAGACTACAGGGACGGGGTGAGCAGTTCTTC
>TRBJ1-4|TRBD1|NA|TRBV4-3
CASSSYRGTDEKLFF
TGCGCCAGCAGCTCGTACAGGGGGACCGATGAAAAACTGTTTTTT
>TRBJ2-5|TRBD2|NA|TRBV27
CASSSSGTSGGETQYF
TGTGCCAGCAGTTCCTCCGGGACTAGCGGAGGCGAGACCCAGTACTTC
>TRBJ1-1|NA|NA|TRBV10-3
CAISDGTGNTEAFF
TGTGCCATCAGTGATGGGACGGGGAACACTGAAGCTTTCTTT
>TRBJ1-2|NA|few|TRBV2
CASSEDGPLGYTF
TGTGCCAGCAGTGAAGATGGACCCTTGGGCTACACCTTC